The table lists the clone carrying this TCR beta chain with a count of one. This record belongs to a study of blood T cell repertoires in COVID-19. This CDR3 spans 16 amino acids. J was trimmed by 2 bases and V by 0 bases; bases with no gene match: 6. Germline V gene sequence: CDR1 MNHEY, CDR2 SMNVEV (reference sequence). This table comes from immunoSEQ multiplex PCR, and its TCRdb copy is limited to in-frame clones, with some not included. The table records approximately 170,000 clones, around 85% of them present only once. The chain carries TRBV27 and TRBJ2-7; 8 bases map to TRBD1. Sequencing was performed on peripheral blood. The clonotype comes from a man at least 80 years old with COVID-19, enrolled during active disease. CDR3 in DNA: TGTGCCAGCAGTTTATCCTGGACAGGGATTCCCTACGAGCAGTACTTC. Protein sequence: CASSLSWTGIPYEQYF.